Reported below is one T cell receptor beta chain. Its antigen is currently unknown. This sample is drawn from a study of OX40 agonist ivuxolimab in advanced cancers. About the study: The dose-escalation cohort was over 65% male, with a mean age of around 60 years, ranging about 20 to 85. Enrollees could have had prior anti-PD-1, anti-PD-L1 or anti-CTLA-4 therapy, which more than 30% had received. Study results and limitations: Individuals who were partial responders at 0.1-3.0 mg/kg had clonal expansion that ranked among the lowest. CD8+ T cells (on average) carried more expanded clones than CD4+ T cells.

TCRdb's table, derived via immunoSEQ multiplex PCR, lists solely in-frame clones and lacks some. The sample shows more than 30,000 clones, approximately 86% of them seen only once. The receptor's source is an adult with an advanced solid tumor such as melanoma, head and neck, liver or kidney cancer. Here the sequenced sample was CD4+ or CD8+ T cells sorted from blood, taken in a trial of the OX40 agonist ivuxolimab.

The CDR3: CASSHGLNTGELFF. CDR3 sequence (DNA): TGCGCCAGCAGCCACGGGCTGAACACCGGGGAGCTGTTTTTT. This chain connects TRBV4-3 to TRBJ2-2; the D is unclear. This CDR3 has 14 residues. Trimming pared 3 bases from V and 1 base from J, leaving 6 bases between. The V gene's germline CDR1 is LGHNA and CDR2 YSLEER.